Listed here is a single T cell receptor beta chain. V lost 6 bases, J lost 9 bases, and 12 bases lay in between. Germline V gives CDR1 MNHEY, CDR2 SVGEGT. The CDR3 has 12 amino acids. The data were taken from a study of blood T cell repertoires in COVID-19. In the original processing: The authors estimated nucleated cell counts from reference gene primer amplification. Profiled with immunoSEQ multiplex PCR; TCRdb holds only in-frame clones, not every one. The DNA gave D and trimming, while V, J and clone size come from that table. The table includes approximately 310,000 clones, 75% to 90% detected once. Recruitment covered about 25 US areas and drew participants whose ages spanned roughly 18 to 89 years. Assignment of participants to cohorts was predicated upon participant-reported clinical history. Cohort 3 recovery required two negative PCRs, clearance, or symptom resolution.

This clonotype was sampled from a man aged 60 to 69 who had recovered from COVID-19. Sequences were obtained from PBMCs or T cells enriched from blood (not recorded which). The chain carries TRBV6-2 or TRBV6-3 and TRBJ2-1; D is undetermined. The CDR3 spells CASSKLLFEQFF. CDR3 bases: TGTGCCAGCAGCAAGCTATTATTTGAGCAGTTCTTC.